This T cell receptor (beta chain) was found in a study of siplizumab effects on memory and regulatory T cells. Some clones are missing from TCRdb's copy, which holds only in-frame ones; the method was immunoSEQ multiplex PCR. The table records some 100,000 clones, about 91% of them present only once. CDR3 length: 14 residues. V was pared by 4 bases and J by 5 bases, with 4 bases of the junction left unmatched. Looked up from germline, CDR1 is SGHNT and CDR2 is YYREEE (reference sequence). The study's findings and limits: Contribution to the alloresponse seemed major for naive T cells, which also seemed more diverse than memory cells.

This clone was detected a few times. Its antigen is undetermined. This receptor was identified in a human donor in good health. Some clones in this sample may be carry-over from other donors' samples. The chain combines TRBV5-4 with TRBJ2-5; 11 bases are shared with TRBD2. What was sequenced was CD4+ T cells sorted from blood. In DNA form, the CDR3 reads TGTGCCAGCAGCGAGATAGCGGGAGGGGAGACCCAGTACTTC. This gives the protein CASSEIAGGETQYF.